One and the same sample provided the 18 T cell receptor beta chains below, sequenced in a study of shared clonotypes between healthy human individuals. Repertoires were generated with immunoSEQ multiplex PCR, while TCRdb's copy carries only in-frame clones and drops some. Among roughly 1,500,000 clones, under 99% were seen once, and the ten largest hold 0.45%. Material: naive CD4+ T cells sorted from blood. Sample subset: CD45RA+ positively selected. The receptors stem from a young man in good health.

Here the CDR3 reads CASSWNAGQPQHF. CDR3 bases: TGTGCCAGCAGCTGGAATGCGGGTCAGCCCCAGCATTTT. V and J are TRBV11-2 and TRBJ1-5, with D unclear. The CDR3 consists of 13 residues. Trimming removed 4 bases at V and 6 bases at J, with 10 bases between. Germline V lookup: CDR1 SGHAT, CDR2 FQNNGV.

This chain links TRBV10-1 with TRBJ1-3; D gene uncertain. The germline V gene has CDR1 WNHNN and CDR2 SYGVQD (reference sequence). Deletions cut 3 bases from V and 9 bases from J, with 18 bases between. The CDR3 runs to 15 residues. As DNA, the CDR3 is TGCGCCAGCAGTGATCGGGGTCCTGGCGCGAGCACCATATATTTT. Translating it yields CASSDRGPGASTIYF.

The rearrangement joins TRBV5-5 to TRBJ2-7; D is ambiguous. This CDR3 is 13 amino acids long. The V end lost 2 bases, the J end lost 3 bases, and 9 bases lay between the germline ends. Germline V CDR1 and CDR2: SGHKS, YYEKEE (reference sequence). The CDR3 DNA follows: TGTGCCAGCAGCTTTGTGGGATACTACGAGCAGTACTTC. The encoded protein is CASSFVGYYEQYF.

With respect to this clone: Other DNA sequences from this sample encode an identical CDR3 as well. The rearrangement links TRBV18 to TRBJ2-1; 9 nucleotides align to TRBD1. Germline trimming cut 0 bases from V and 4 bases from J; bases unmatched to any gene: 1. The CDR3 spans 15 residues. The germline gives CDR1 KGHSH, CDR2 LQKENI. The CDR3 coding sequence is TGTGCCAGCTCACCACCACAGGGGGCGTACAATGAGCAGTTCTTC. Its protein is CASSPPQGAYNEQFF.

For the CDR3, the DNA is TGCGCCAGCAGCTTGGATGCCAGGGGGGTCGGTCGGGAAGAGACCCAGTACTTC. As protein: CASSLDARGVGREETQYF. V and J are TRBV5-1 and TRBJ2-5; possible D gene TRBD1, 7 bases. V shed 0 bases and J shed 3 bases, with 21 bases lying between them. This CDR3 is built from 18 residues. Germline V gene lookup returns CDR1 SGHRS and CDR2 YFSETQ.

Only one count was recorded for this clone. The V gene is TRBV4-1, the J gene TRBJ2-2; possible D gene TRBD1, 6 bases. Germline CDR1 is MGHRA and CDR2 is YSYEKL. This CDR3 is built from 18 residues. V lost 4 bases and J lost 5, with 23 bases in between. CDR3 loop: CASSLGDIKKGGTGELFF. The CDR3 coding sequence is TGCGCCAGCAGCCTGGGGGACATTAAAAAAGGAGGAACCGGGGAGCTGTTTTTT.

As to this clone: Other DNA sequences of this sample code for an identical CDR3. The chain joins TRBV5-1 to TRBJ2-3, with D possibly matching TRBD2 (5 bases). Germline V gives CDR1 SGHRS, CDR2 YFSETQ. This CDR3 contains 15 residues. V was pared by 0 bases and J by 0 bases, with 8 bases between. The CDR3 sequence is CASSLASRSTDTQYF. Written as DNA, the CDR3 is TGCGCCAGCAGCTTGGCTAGCCGCAGCACAGATACGCAGTATTTT.

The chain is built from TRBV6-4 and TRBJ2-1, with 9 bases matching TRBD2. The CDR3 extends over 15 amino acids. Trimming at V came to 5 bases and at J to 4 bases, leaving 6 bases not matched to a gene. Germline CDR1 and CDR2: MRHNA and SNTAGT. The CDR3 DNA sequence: TGTGCCAGCAGTCTGACTAGCGGAGAGTACAATGAGCAGTTCTTC. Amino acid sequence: CASSLTSGEYNEQFF.

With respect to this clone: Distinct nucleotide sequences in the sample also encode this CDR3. The CDR3: CASSPQGYSYNEQFF. The CDR3 coding sequence is TGTGCCAGCTCACCACAGGGTTACTCCTACAATGAGCAGTTCTTC. This chain links TRBV18 with TRBJ2-1; D is unresolved. V was clipped by 1 base and J by 0 bases, with 7 bases between them. Germline lookup yields CDR1 KGHSH and CDR2 LQKENI. This CDR3 has 15 residues. The variable domain in full, with the rest retrieved from reference TRBV18 and TRBJ2-1, is NAGVMQNPRHLVRRRGQEARLRCSPMKGHSHVYWYRQLPEEGLKFMVYLQKENIIDESGMPKERFSAEFPKEGPSILRIQQVVRGDSAAYFCASSPQGYSYNEQFFGPGTRLTVL.

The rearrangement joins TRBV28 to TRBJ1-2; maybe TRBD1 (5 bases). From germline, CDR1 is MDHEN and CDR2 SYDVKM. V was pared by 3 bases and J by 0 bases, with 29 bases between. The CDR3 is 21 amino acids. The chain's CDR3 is CASSFGGTWRETEISNYGYTF. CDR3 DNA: TGTGCCAGCAGTTTCGGCGGGACGTGGAGAGAGACAGAGATATCTAACTATGGCTACACCTTC.

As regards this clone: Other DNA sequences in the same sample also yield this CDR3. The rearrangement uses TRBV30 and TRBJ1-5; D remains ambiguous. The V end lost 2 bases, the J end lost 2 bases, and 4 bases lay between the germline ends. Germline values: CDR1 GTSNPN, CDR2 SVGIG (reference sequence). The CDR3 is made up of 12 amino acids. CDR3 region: CAWSRGNQPQHF. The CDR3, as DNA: TGTGCCTGGAGTAGGGGCAATCAGCCCCAGCATTTT.

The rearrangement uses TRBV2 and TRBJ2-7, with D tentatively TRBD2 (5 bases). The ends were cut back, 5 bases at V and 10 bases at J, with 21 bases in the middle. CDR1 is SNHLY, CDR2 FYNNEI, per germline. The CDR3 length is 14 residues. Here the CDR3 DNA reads TGTGCCAGCAGTTCCCTGAGGGCTGGGTCCACTCAGTACTTC. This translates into CASSSLRAGSTQYF.

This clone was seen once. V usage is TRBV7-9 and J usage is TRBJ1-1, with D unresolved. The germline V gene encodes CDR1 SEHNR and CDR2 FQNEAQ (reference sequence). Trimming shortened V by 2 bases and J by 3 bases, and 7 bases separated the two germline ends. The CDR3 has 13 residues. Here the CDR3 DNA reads TGTGCCAGCAGCTTACTGGGTGACACTGAAGCTTTCTTT. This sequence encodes CASSLLGDTEAFF.

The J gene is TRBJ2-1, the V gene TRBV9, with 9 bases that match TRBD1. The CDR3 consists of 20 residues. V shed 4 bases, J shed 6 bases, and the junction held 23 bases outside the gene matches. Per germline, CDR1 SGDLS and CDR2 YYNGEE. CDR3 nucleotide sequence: TGTGCCAGCAGCCCCCGAGGAGCGGGACAGGGAAGGTCGGGACTCAATGAGCAGTTCTTC. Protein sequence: CASSPRGAGQGRSGLNEQFF. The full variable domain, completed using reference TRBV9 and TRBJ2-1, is DSGVTQTPKHLITATGQRVTLRCSPRSGDLSVYWYQQSLDQGLQFLIQYYNGEERAKGNILERFSAQQFPDLHSELNLSSLELGDSALYFCASSPRGAGQGRSGLNEQFFGPGTRLTVL.

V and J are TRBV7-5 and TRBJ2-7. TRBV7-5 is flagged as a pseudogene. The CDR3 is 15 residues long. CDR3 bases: TGTGCCAGCAGCTTAGGGGGGGCGTCCCCTTACGAGCAGTACTTC. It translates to CASSLGGASPYEQYF.

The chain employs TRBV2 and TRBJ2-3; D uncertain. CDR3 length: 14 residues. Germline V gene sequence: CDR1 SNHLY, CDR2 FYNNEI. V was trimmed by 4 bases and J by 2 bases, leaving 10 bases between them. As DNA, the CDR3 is TGTGCCAGCAGTGTTTCTCTTCCCACAGATACGCAGTATTTT. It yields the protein CASSVSLPTDTQYF.

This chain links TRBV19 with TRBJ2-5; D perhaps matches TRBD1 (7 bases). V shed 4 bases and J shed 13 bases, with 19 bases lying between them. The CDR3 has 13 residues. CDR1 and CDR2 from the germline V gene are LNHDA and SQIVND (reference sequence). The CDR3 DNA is TGTGCCAGTAGTAACAGCGACAGGGAGGCAGTGTACTTC. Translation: CASSNSDREAVYF.

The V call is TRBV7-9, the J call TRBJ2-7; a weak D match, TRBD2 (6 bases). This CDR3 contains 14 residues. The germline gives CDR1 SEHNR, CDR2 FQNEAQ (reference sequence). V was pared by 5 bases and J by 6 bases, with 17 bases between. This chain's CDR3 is CASSRLAGLSEQYF. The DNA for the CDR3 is TGTGCCAGCAGCCGTCTGGCGGGATTATCCGAGCAGTACTTC.